The 20 T cell receptor beta chains below all came from one sample that was sequenced in a study of shared T cell receptors in the human thymus. The method was immunoSEQ multiplex PCR; TCRdb's version includes in-frame clones alone and lacks a portion of them. The sample has roughly 550,000 clones; around 78% are singletons. These data are also associated with another study on human thymus T cells.

Sample: thymocytes. These receptor sequences come from a boy under three years old with a congenital heart defect.

This clone was seen just once. The CDR3 region has the DNA TGTGCCAGCAGCATGGGCGGGGATGTGGGCTACGAGCAGTACTTC. The encoded protein is CASSMGGDVGYEQYF. This chain connects TRBV11-3 to TRBJ2-7; possible D gene TRBD2, 6 bases. V lost 5 bases and J 3 bases, leaving 17 bases between the germline ends. Germline assignment: CDR1 SGHNT and CDR2 YENEEA. This CDR3 contains 15 residues.

This clone appeared a single time. V is TRBV5-6 and J is TRBJ2-1, with 12 positions matching TRBD2. This CDR3 has 17 amino acids. Germline CDR1 and CDR2: SGHDT and YYEEEE. Trimming cost V 4 bases and J 0 bases; bases outside gene matches: 5. The CDR3 loop reads CASSPGLAGSSYNEQFF. As DNA, the CDR3 is TGTGCCAGCAGCCCAGGACTAGCGGGAAGCTCCTACAATGAGCAGTTCTTC.

The genes are TRBV29-1 and TRBJ2-5; the match to TRBD1 covers 9 bases. The length of the CDR3 is 12 residues. The J segment lost 11 bases and the V segment lost 6 bases, leaving 10 bases of the junction unmatched. Germline loops: CDR1 SQVTM, CDR2 ANQGSEA. CDR3 nucleotides: TGCAGCGTCGGGACAGGGCCAGAAGAGCAGTACTTC. Its translation is CSVGTGPEEQYF. Filled out from reference TRBV29-1 and TRBJ2-5, the complete variable domain reads SAVISQKPSRDICQRGTSLTIQCQVDSQVTMMFWYRQQPGQSLTLIATANQGSEATYESGFVIDKFPISRPNLTFSTLTVSNMSPEDSSIYLCSVGTGPEEQYFGPGTRLLVL.

The V gene is TRBV28, the J gene TRBJ1-5; a weak D match, TRBD1 (5 bases). The germline V gene encodes CDR1 MDHEN and CDR2 SYDVKM. This CDR3 is 15 amino acids long. The V gene lost 5 bases and the J gene lost 2 bases, with 13 bases spanning the gap. CDR3 sequence reads: CASSLRERGNQPQHF. For the CDR3, the DNA is TGTGCCAGCAGTCTCAGGGAACGGGGCAATCAGCCCCAGCATTTT.

The J gene is TRBJ1-2, the V gene TRBV5-6, with a tentative D call TRBD1 (6 bases). Germline CDR1 and CDR2: SGHDT and YYEEEE. The CDR3 loop spans 15 amino acids. Trimming removed 0 bases from V and 4 bases from J, with 13 bases in between. The chain's CDR3 is CASSLGPGHLYGYTF. The CDR3 DNA sequence: TGTGCCAGCAGCTTGGGTCCGGGACATCTCTATGGCTACACCTTC. Drawing the rest from reference TRBV5-6 and TRBJ1-2, the complete variable domain is DAGVTQSPTHLIKTRGQQVTLRCSPKSGHDTVSWYQQALGQGPQFIFQYYEEEERQRGNFPDRFSGHQFPNYSSELNVNALLLGDSALYLCASSLGPGHLYGYTFGSGTRLTVV.

The V and J genes are TRBV28 and TRBJ2-7; 10 positions match TRBD2. The germline V gene encodes CDR1 MDHEN and CDR2 SYDVKM. Germline trimming cut 3 bases from V and 5 bases from J; bases unmatched to any gene: 16. The CDR3 consists of 18 residues. The CDR3 DNA follows: TGTGCCAGCAGTTTTAGTCCACTAGCGGGACCGGGCGAGGACGAGCAGTACTTC. Translated: CASSFSPLAGPGEDEQYF.

The chain recombines TRBV6-1 with TRBJ2-6; 7 bases align to TRBD1. The length of the CDR3 is 15 residues. Trimming took 6 bases from V and 12 from J; bases not matched to a gene: 14. The germline V gene encodes CDR1 MNHNS and CDR2 SASEGT. In DNA, the CDR3 is TGTGCCAGCAGACCTACGGGACAGAGGAGCCGCGTCCTGACTTTC. Amino acid sequence: CASRPTGQRSRVLTF.

This chain links TRBV7-2 with TRBJ2-5; possible D gene TRBD2, 6 bases. Germline CDR1 is SGHTA and CDR2 is FQGNSA. The germline V and J ends were trimmed by 7 bases and 1 base, with 22 bases remaining between them. There are 17 residues in the CDR3. CDR3: CASIKRRDHKGQETQYF. DNA of the CDR3: TGTGCCAGCATCAAAAGGCGGGATCATAAGGGCCAAGAGACCCAGTACTTC. Drawing the rest from reference TRBV7-2 and TRBJ2-5, the complete variable domain is GAGVSQSPSNKVTEKGKDVELRCDPISGHTALYWYRQSLGQGLEFLIYFQGNSAPDKSGLPSDRFSAERTGGSVSTLTIQRTQQEDSAVYLCASIKRRDHKGQETQYFGPGTRLLVL.

The V and J genes are TRBV10-3 and TRBJ1-2, with D tentatively TRBD1 (6 bases). V lost 2 bases, J lost 3 bases, and 10 bases lay in between. Germline V lookup: CDR1 ENHRY, CDR2 SYGVKD. The CDR3 is 14 amino acids. The chain's CDR3 is CAISEGRGDYGYTF. The CDR3 DNA follows: TGTGCCATCAGTGAGGGCAGGGGTGACTATGGCTACACCTTC.

This clone occurred a few times. The chain recombines TRBV7-9 with TRBJ2-2, with TRBD2 as a possible D gene (5 bases). The V end was cut by 5 bases, the J end by 2 bases, with 18 bases between. The length of the CDR3 is 17 residues. CDR1 is SEHNR and CDR2 is FQNEAQ in the germline V gene (reference sequence). CDR3 in DNA: TGTGCCAGCAGCCCGCTATATTGGACTCCTAACACCGGGGAGCTGTTTTTT. This encodes CASSPLYWTPNTGELFF.

The chain has TRBV2 and TRBJ2-5; D is possibly TRBD2 (6 bases). CDR3 length: 15 amino acids. Trimming left V 6 bases short and J 9 bases short, with 23 bases between. CDR1 is SNHLY and CDR2 is FYNNEI in the germline V gene. The CDR3 nucleotides are TGTGCCAGCAGAGTTCGGTACAGGCGGGGTTGCGCCCAGTACTTC. Translation gives CASRVRYRRGCAQYF.

Here the CDR3 DNA reads TGCAGCGTCGGTCCACGGGAGGGCCGCAATGAGCAGTTCTTC. Its translation: CSVGPREGRNEQFF. The chain joins TRBV29-1 to TRBJ2-1; 8 bases match TRBD2. The CDR3 sequence is 14 residues long. V shed 6 bases and J 6 bases; nucleotides not matched to a gene: 10. Germline V CDR1 and CDR2: SQVTM, ANQGSEA.

V gene TRBV27 combines with J gene TRBJ2-3; the D is unclear. Germline V gene lookup returns CDR1 MNHEY and CDR2 SMNVEV (reference sequence). Trimming shortened V by 3 bases and J by 5 bases, and 9 bases separated the two germline ends. This CDR3 contains 13 residues. This chain's CDR3 is CASSFRVGDTQYF. DNA of the CDR3: TGTGCCAGCAGTTTTCGGGTGGGAGATACGCAGTATTTT.

The rearrangement joins TRBV9 to TRBJ2-1, with TRBD2 matching 13 bases. The CDR3 extends over 19 amino acids. The V and J ends lost 2 bases and 12 bases, in that order; junction bases with no gene match: 20. In germline, CDR1 is SGDLS, CDR2 YYNGEE. CDR3 coding DNA: TGTGCCAGCAGCGTGCTCAGGACTAGCGGGAGTGCCTTAGGGAGGGGGCAGTTCTTC. It specifies CASSVLRTSGSALGRGQFF.

This clone came up a few times. The chain joins TRBV27 to TRBJ2-2, with 7 nucleotides matching TRBD1. This CDR3 has 15 amino acids. The trim removed 6 bases at V and 6 bases at J, leaving 10 bases unmatched. Per germline, CDR1 MNHEY and CDR2 SMNVEV (reference sequence). The CDR3: CASRHGVGGPGELFF. The CDR3 nucleotides read TGTGCCAGCAGACATGGGGTAGGGGGCCCCGGGGAGCTGTTTTTT.

CDR3 residues: CATSRDRKPRRDEQFF. Written as DNA, the CDR3 is TGTGCCACCAGCAGAGATCGTAAGCCCCGACGGGATGAGCAGTTCTTC. V is TRBV15 and J is TRBJ2-1; no definite D call. V gave up 0 bases and J gave up 8 bases, with 17 bases separating them. Germline loops: CDR1 LNHNV, CDR2 YYDKDF (reference sequence). The CDR3 extends over 16 amino acids.

The CDR3 DNA reads TGTGCCAGCAGCGTAAGAGGCCAGGGGGAAATATACGAGCAGTACTTC. Residues: CASSVRGQGEIYEQYF. The J gene is TRBJ2-7, the V gene TRBV9, with 7 positions matching TRBD1. The V gene's germline CDR1 is SGDLS and CDR2 YYNGEE. CDR3 length: 16 residues. V lost 1 base, J lost 4 bases, and 11 bases stayed unmatched.

This clone was observed a few times. The chain carries TRBV28 and TRBJ2-7, with D perhaps TRBD2 (6 bases). V was shortened by 7 bases and J by 0 bases, with 25 bases between the two germline ends. This CDR3 has 18 residues. In germline, CDR1 is MDHEN, CDR2 SYDVKM. The CDR3 nucleotides read TGTGCCAGCAATTGGAGGGGAGACAGTTACGAAAGCTCCTACGAGCAGTACTTC. Translating gives CASNWRGDSYESSYEQYF.

The V call is TRBV27, the J call TRBJ2-5; no firm D call. The V end was cut by 3 bases, the J end by 2 bases, with 16 bases between. The CDR3 runs 16 residues. Germline V lookup: CDR1 MNHEY, CDR2 SMNVEV (reference sequence). As DNA, the CDR3 is TGTGCCAGCAGTTTGGGCTTCCGACATAAACAAGAGACCCAGTACTTC. It yields the protein CASSLGFRHKQETQYF.

The chain joins TRBV28 to TRBJ2-3, with D possibly TRBD1 on 5 matching bases. The CDR3 spans 16 residues. The germline CDR1 and CDR2 sequences are MDHEN and SYDVKM. V was shortened by 3 bases and J by 0 bases, with 13 bases between the two germline ends. In DNA, the CDR3 is TGTGCCAGCAGTTTTGAAGGGGCCTCTAGCACAGATACGCAGTATTTT. It codes for CASSFEGASSTDTQYF.